What follows are 28 T cell receptor beta chains derived from one specimen sequenced in a study of neoadjuvant nivolumab and ipilimumab in lung cancer. Sequencing was performed with immunoSEQ multiplex PCR; in TCRdb, only in-frame clones are kept and a portion is missing. The top ten hold roughly 8.9% of the sample, which has about 25,000 clones, 82% seen once. The specimen comprised tumor tissue, sampled after neoadjuvant nivolumab, alone or with ipilimumab, at or shortly before surgery. These receptors came from an adult with non-small cell lung cancer.

V gene TRBV5-5 combines with J gene TRBJ1-5; D gene unclear. Germline lookup yields CDR1 SGHKS and CDR2 YYEKEE (reference sequence). V dropped 0 bases and J dropped 3 bases, with 4 bases sitting between them. The CDR3 has 13 residues. CDR3 nucleotides: TGTGCCAGCAGCTTGGAAGTCAATCAGCCCCAGCATTTT. Residues: CASSLEVNQPQHF.

This clone was detected once. This sequence joins TRBV4-2 and TRBJ1-1, with 9 bases aligning to TRBD1. The CDR3 totals 14 residues. Trimming removed 3 bases from V and 7 bases from J; junction bases left unmatched: 6. The V gene's germline CDR1 is LGHNA and CDR2 YNFKEQ. This chain's CDR3 is CASSHADRGGEAFF. CDR3 in DNA: TGTGCCAGCAGCCACGCCGACAGGGGGGGTGAAGCTTTCTTT.

V is TRBV6-5 and J is TRBJ2-7, with 7 bases identical to TRBD1. Germline V CDR1 and CDR2: MNHEY, SVGAGI. The V segment lost 5 bases and the J segment 3 bases; nucleotides outside the gene matches: 10. CDR3 length: 15 residues. CDR3 DNA sequence: TGTGCCAGCAGTCCGCCCCGACAGGGACGCTACGAGCAGTACTTC. As protein: CASSPPRQGRYEQYF.

The chain has TRBV2 and TRBJ2-3, with D unclear. Germline CDR1 is SNHLY and CDR2 is FYNNEI. V was cut by 1 base and J by 6 bases, with 11 bases left in between. The CDR3 has 14 amino acids. CDR3 in DNA: TGTGCCAGCAGTGAAGATTGGACGAGGGATACGCAGTATTTT. Translated: CASSEDWTRDTQYF.

The V and J genes are TRBV6-5 and TRBJ1-2, with TRBD1 matching over 12 bases. This CDR3 spans 15 amino acids. V was pared by 7 bases and J by 3 bases, with 6 bases of the junction left unmatched. Germline V gene sequence: CDR1 MNHEY, CDR2 SVGAGI. The CDR3 protein is CASKRDRGLDYGYTF. CDR3 coding DNA: TGTGCCAGCAAAAGGGACAGGGGGCTCGACTATGGCTACACCTTC.

V is TRBV19 and J is TRBJ2-3; tentative D call: TRBD2 (5 bases). Germline V lookup: CDR1 LNHDA, CDR2 SQIVND (reference sequence). The CDR3 is 15 amino acids. Trimming stripped 3 bases from V and 2 bases from J, with 12 bases between. In nucleotides, the CDR3 is TGTGCCAGTAGTATGAGGGAGCGACTCACAGATACGCAGTATTTT. Its protein product is CASSMRERLTDTQYF.

The V call is TRBV5-1, the J call TRBJ2-3, with D possibly being TRBD1 or TRBD2 (5 bases each). The V and J ends lost 6 bases and 6 bases respectively, with 17 bases between them. This CDR3 contains 14 residues. CDR1 is SGHRS and CDR2 is YFSETQ in the germline V gene. In DNA form, the CDR3 reads TGCGCCAGCAACGGCTATATCGGGGCGGATACGCAGTATTTT. It is translated as CASNGYIGADTQYF.

The chain combines TRBV7-9 with TRBJ2-7; D is ambiguous. Germline values: CDR1 SEHNR, CDR2 FQNEAQ (reference sequence). V lost 5 bases, J lost 2 bases, and 7 bases lay in between. This CDR3 comprises 12 residues. DNA for the CDR3: TGTGCCAGCAGCCACAGAACCTACGAGCAGTACTTC. Amino acid sequence: CASSHRTYEQYF.

The chain employs TRBV18 and TRBJ2-5; D uncertain. The germline V gene has CDR1 KGHSH and CDR2 LQKENI. The CDR3 length is 10 residues. Trimming stripped 6 bases from V and 1 base from J, with 0 bases between. As DNA, the CDR3 is TGTGCCAGCTCCCAAGAGACCCAGTACTTC. Its protein product is CASSQETQYF.

The CDR3 DNA reads TGTGCCAGCAGCTTAGGAGGGAAAGGCGGGGAGCTGTTTTTT. This gives the protein CASSLGGKGGELFF. The chain carries TRBV11-3 and TRBJ2-2; maybe TRBD2 (5 bases). The V and J ends lost 1 base and 7 bases respectively, with 10 bases between them. Germline V CDR1 and CDR2: SGHNT, YENEEA. The CDR3 extends over 14 amino acids.

The chain is built from TRBV9 and TRBJ2-7, with 15 bases fitting TRBD2. Germline lookup yields CDR1 SGDLS and CDR2 YYNGEE. V gave up 4 bases and J gave up 5 bases; unmatched junction bases: 7. The CDR3 consists of 16 residues. CDR3 nucleotide sequence: TGTGCCAGCAGCACCGGACTAGCGGGAGGGAGGAACGAGCAGTACTTC. It is translated as CASSTGLAGGRNEQYF.

The rearrangement links TRBV7-2 to TRBJ2-7; D gene ambiguous. Germline V gene data show CDR1 as SGHTA and CDR2 as FQGNSA. V was cut by 1 base and J by 5 bases, with 6 bases left in between. CDR3 length: 12 amino acids. The CDR3 DNA follows: TGTGCCAGCAGCTTAGGGACCGACGAGCAGTACTTC. It codes for CASSLGTDEQYF.

The chain links TRBV5-5 to TRBJ1-1, with 12 bases lining up with TRBD1. The CDR3 spans 18 residues. Germline loops: CDR1 SGHKS, CDR2 YYEKEE (reference sequence). V lost 4 bases, J lost 0 bases, and 10 bases stayed unmatched. In nucleotides, the CDR3 is TGTGCCAGCAGCGGAAAGGGACAGGGGGCCGCCATGAACACTGAAGCTTTCTTT. It translates to CASSGKGQGAAMNTEAFF.

This chain links TRBV11-2 with TRBJ1-1; D gene unclear. Germline-derived CDR1 and CDR2 are SGHAT and FQNNGV. Trimming cost V 5 bases and J 0 bases, with 7 bases left between them. This CDR3 has 13 amino acids. The CDR3 here is CASSVGVNTEAFF. The DNA for the CDR3 is TGTGCCAGCAGCGTGGGAGTGAACACTGAAGCTTTCTTT.

The rearrangement joins TRBV2 to TRBJ2-3; unclear D gene. The CDR3 runs 13 residues. V lost 8 bases and J lost 5, with 14 bases in between. Germline values: CDR1 SNHLY, CDR2 FYNNEI. The DNA of the CDR3 is TGTGCCAGCGCCACCGGTGGGAAAGATACGCAGTATTTT. Amino acid sequence: CASATGGKDTQYF.

The J gene is TRBJ1-2, the V gene TRBV5-1; the D gene is possibly TRBD1 (5 bases). Trimming pared 2 bases from V and 5 bases from J, leaving 13 bases between. The CDR3 contains 14 residues. Germline V gene lookup returns CDR1 SGHRS and CDR2 YFSETQ. The CDR3 nucleotides are TGCGCCAGCAGCTTTCAGGGTGAGAGTTATGGCTACACCTTC. Encoded protein: CASSFQGESYGYTF.

This rearrangement joins TRBV29-1 to TRBJ2-3, with a possible D match to TRBD2 (5 bases). CDR3 length: 14 residues. The germline V gene encodes CDR1 SQVTM and CDR2 ANQGSEA. The V end was cut by 7 bases, the J end by 0 bases, with 14 bases between. CDR3 in DNA: TGCAGCGCTGAGGAGGAGACAAGCACAGATACGCAGTATTTT. Protein sequence: CSAEEETSTDTQYF.

The chain is built from TRBV30 and TRBJ1-4; D is unresolved. CDR3 length: 13 residues. Germline V CDR1 and CDR2: GTSNPN, SVGIG (reference sequence). The V end was cut by 1 base, the J end by 8 bases, with 11 bases between. This CDR3 reads CAWSGGIGEKLFF. The CDR3 DNA sequence: TGTGCCTGGAGTGGAGGGATTGGCGAAAAACTGTTTTTT.

The chain employs TRBV18 and TRBJ2-7; D call uncertain. Trimming removed 0 bases from V and 2 bases from J, with 11 bases in between. Germline CDR1 is KGHSH and CDR2 is LQKENI. The CDR3 spans 15 residues. The CDR3 region has the DNA TGTGCCAGCTCACCACCGGTCAGAGCTACCTACGAGCAGTACTTC. Translated: CASSPPVRATYEQYF. The variable domain in full, completed from reference TRBV18 and TRBJ2-7, reads NAGVMQNPRHLVRRRGQEARLRCSPMKGHSHVYWYRQLPEEGLKFMVYLQKENIIDESGMPKERFSAEFPKEGPSILRIQQVVRGDSAAYFCASSPPVRATYEQYFGPGTRLTVT.

Regarding this clone: The sample contains more than one DNA sequence encoding this CDR3. The gene calls are TRBV7-9 and TRBJ1-2; D unresolved. V gave up 3 bases and J gave up 0 bases, with 8 bases separating them. CDR3 size: 14 residues. Per germline, CDR1 SEHNR and CDR2 FQNEAQ (reference sequence). CDR3 region: CASSLSGANYGYTF. The CDR3 coding sequence is TGTGCCAGCAGCTTGAGCGGGGCTAACTATGGCTACACCTTC.

The V call is TRBV19, the J call TRBJ1-2, with 8 bases identical to TRBD1. This CDR3 region has 13 residues. Trimming at V came to 9 bases and at J to 3 bases, leaving 6 bases not matched to a gene. Per the germline V gene, CDR1 is LNHDA and CDR2 is SQIVND (reference sequence). Here the CDR3 reads CASRQGNYYGYTF. CDR3 coding DNA: TGTGCCAGCCGACAGGGGAACTACTATGGCTACACCTTC.

The J gene is TRBJ2-3, the V gene TRBV18; D gene ambiguous. This CDR3 region has 13 residues. Trimming shortened V by 6 bases and J by 0 bases, and 7 bases separated the two germline ends. The germline V gene encodes CDR1 KGHSH and CDR2 LQKENI. CDR3 region: CASSTGSTDTQYF. CDR3 sequence (DNA): TGTGCCAGCTCGACCGGGAGCACAGATACGCAGTATTTT.

V is TRBV6-5 and J is TRBJ2-5; D assignment may be TRBD1 or TRBD2 (5 bases each). The ends were cut back, 10 bases at V and 6 bases at J, with 15 bases in the middle. Germline CDR1 and CDR2: MNHEY and SVGAGI. The CDR3 consists of 12 residues. CDR3 in DNA: TGTGCCACCCTAGGCGAGGGACAGACCCAGTACTTC. Amino acid sequence: CATLGEGQTQYF.

There are a few counts of this clone. This rearrangement joins TRBV28 to TRBJ2-1; TRBD1 aligns across 9 bases. The J segment lost 6 bases and the V segment lost 5 bases, leaving 5 bases of the junction unmatched. Germline CDR1 MDHEN, CDR2 SYDVKM. The CDR3 totals 14 residues. This CDR3 is CASSRQGGRNEQFF. The CDR3 DNA reads as TGTGCCAGCAGTAGACAGGGGGGTCGCAATGAGCAGTTCTTC.

This clone was seen just once. V gene TRBV25-1 combines with J gene TRBJ2-5; D is undetermined. Germline CDR1 and CDR2: MGHDK and SYGVNS. Trimming removed 9 bases at V and 7 bases at J, with 27 bases between. This CDR3 spans 16 amino acids. The CDR3, as DNA: TGTGCCAGTTCCCCCCCTTTGGGCGTCGCCGTCCGGACCCAGTACTTC. It translates to CASSPPLGVAVRTQYF.

The chain uses TRBV2 and TRBJ1-1; 8 bases align to TRBD1. Germline V gives CDR1 SNHLY, CDR2 FYNNEI. V gave up 8 bases and J gave up 1 base; unmatched junction bases: 3. CDR3 size: 13 residues. CDR3: CASQTGENTEAFF. The CDR3 DNA is TGTGCCAGCCAGACAGGGGAGAACACTGAAGCTTTCTTT.

A single count supports this clone. This rearrangement joins TRBV6-1 to TRBJ1-1; 9 bases line up with TRBD1. V lost 5 bases and J lost 4; bases outside the gene matches: 8. The V gene's germline CDR1 is MNHNS and CDR2 SASEGT. The length of the CDR3 is 15 residues. For the CDR3, the DNA is TGTGCCAGCAGTTCCAACAGGGGGCAGGGCACTGAAGCTTTCTTT. Translated, it gives CASSSNRGQGTEAFF.

This chain links TRBV2 with TRBJ2-1, with unresolved D. CDR1 and CDR2 from the germline V gene are SNHLY and FYNNEI. Trimming left V 3 bases short and J 15 bases short, with 15 bases between. This CDR3 comprises 12 residues. CDR3: CASSDGTDGRFF. CDR3 coding DNA: TGTGCCAGCAGTGATGGTACAGACGGTAGGTTCTTC.